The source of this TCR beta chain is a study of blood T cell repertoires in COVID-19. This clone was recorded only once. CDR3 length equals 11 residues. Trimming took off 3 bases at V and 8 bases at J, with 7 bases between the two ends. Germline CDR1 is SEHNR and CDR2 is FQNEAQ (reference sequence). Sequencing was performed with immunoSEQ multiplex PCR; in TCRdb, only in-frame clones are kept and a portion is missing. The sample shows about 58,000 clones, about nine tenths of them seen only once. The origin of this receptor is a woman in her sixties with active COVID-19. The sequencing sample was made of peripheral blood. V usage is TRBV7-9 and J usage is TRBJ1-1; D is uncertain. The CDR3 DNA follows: TGTGCCAGCAGCTTTAGAGCAGAAGCTTTCTTT. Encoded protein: CASSFRAEAFF.